This T cell receptor (beta chain) is drawn from a study of CD8+CD57+ T cells in acquired aplastic anemia. Whoever was chosen for sequencing had shown CD8+CD57+ cell expansion by flow cytometry. Genomic DNA constituted the template upon which TCR beta VDJ and CDR3 profiling was performed. TCRdb re-analysed the reads in MiXCR, keeping a single row per CDR3 protein. The repertoire holds some 160,000 distinct CDR3 sequences, with around half as singletons. This clonotype occurred many times. V lost 0 bases to trimming and J lost 2 bases; unmatched junction nucleotides: 5. In germline, CDR1 is MGHRA, CDR2 YSYEKL. The CDR3 length is 17 residues.

This TCR derives from a human donor with aplastic anemia. The material sequenced was sorted CD4+, CD8+, or CD8+CD57+ T cells (not recorded which) from PBMCs. V usage is TRBV4-1 and J usage is TRBJ2-3; 10 bases line up with TRBD2. The CDR3 protein is CASSQDWTSGYTDTQYF. For the CDR3, the DNA is TGCGCCAGCAGCCAAGATTGGACTAGCGGATACACAGATACGCAGTATTTT.